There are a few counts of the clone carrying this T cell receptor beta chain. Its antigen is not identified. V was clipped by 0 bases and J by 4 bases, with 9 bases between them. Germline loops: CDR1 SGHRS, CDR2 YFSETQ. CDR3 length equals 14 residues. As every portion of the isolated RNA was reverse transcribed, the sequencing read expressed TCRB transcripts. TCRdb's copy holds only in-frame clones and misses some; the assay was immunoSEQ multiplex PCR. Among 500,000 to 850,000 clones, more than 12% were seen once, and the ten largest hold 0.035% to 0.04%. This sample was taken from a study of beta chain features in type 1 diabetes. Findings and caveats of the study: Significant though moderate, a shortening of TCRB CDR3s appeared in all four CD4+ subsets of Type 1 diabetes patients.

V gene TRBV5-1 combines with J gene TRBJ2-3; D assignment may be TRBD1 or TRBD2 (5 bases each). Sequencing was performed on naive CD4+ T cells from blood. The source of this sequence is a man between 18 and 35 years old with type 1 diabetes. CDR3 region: CASSLAGTSDTQYF. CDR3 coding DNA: TGCGCCAGCAGCTTGGCCGGGACCTCAGATACGCAGTATTTT.